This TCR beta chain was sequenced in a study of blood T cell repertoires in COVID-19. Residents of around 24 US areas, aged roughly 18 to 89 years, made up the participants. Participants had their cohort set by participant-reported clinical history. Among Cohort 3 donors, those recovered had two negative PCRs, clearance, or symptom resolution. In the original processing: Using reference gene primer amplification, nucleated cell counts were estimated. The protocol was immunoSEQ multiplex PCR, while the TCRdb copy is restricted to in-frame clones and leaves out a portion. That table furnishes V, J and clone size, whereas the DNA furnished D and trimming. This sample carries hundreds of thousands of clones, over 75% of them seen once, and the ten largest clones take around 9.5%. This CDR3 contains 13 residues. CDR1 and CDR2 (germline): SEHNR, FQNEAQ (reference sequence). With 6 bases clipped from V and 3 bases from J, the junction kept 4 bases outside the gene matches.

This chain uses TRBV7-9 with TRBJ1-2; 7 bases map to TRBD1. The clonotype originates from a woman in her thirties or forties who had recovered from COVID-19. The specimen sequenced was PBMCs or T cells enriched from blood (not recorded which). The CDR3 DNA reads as TGTGCCAGCAGACAAACAGGGGACTATGGCTACACCTTC. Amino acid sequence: CASRQTGDYGYTF.